These 23 T cell receptor beta chains were sequenced from one sample in a study of neurological immune-mediated disorders. TCRdb called the 5' RACE reads again in MiXCR, with one record for every CDR3 protein. The table has 66,000 or so distinct CDR3 sequences, 3% to 3.5% seen once. Material: PBMCs. These receptors were collected from a middle-aged man with multiple sclerosis.

In this sample, this clonotype turned up a few times. The DNA for the CDR3 is TGCAGTGCTAGAGATTCCAGGGGGCAGGGCGAGCAGTACTTC. It encodes CSARDSRGQGEQYF. The chain couples TRBV20-1 to TRBJ2-7, with 8 nucleotides matching TRBD1. The CDR3 is 14 amino acids. V was clipped by 0 bases and J by 6 bases; unmatched bases: 7. Germline V gene data show CDR1 as DFQATT and CDR2 as SNEGSKA (reference sequence).

A few counts support this clonotype. A read error may be the cause here, since a much bigger clone is one base away. V usage is TRBV29-1 and J usage is TRBJ1-1, with D uncertain. The CDR3 is made up of 11 amino acids. The germline V gene encodes CDR1 SQVTM and CDR2 ANQGSEA. Deletions cut 7 bases from V and 3 bases from J, with 9 bases between. The CDR3 loop reads CSAKVDTEAFF. CDR3 bases: TGCAGCGCCAAGGTGGACACTGAAGCTTTCTTT.

This clonotype has at least ten counts. The J gene is TRBJ1-3, the V gene TRBV5-6; 7 bases agree with TRBD1. Germline CDR1 SGHDT, CDR2 YYEEEE. The CDR3 runs to 15 residues. V dropped 1 base and J dropped 0; count of bases not matched to a gene: 1. The CDR3 region has the DNA TGTGCCAGCAGCTTGTGGGACAGCTCTGGAAACACCATATATTTT. Translated, it gives CASSLWDSSGNTIYF. The entire variable domain, with the rest obtained from reference TRBV5-6 and TRBJ1-3, is as follows: DAGVTQSPTHLIKTRGQQVTLRCSPKSGHDTVSWYQQALGQGPQFIFQYYEEEERQRGNFPDRFSGHQFPNYSSELNVNALLLGDSALYLCASSLWDSSGNTIYFGEGSWLTVV.

The sample holds many counts of this clonotype. This rearrangement joins TRBV24-1 to TRBJ2-2; the D gene could be TRBD1 or TRBD2 (6 bases each). This CDR3 spans 15 amino acids. V was shortened by 3 bases and J by 8 bases, with 15 bases between the two germline ends. Germline CDR1 and CDR2: KGHDR and SFDVKD. This CDR3 is CATSDPHGGLGELFF. The CDR3 nucleotides are TGTGCCACCAGTGATCCCCACGGGGGCCTGGGGGAGCTGTTTTTT.

This clonotype was seen ten or more times. The chain has TRBV20-1 and TRBJ2-7, with D tentatively TRBD1 (6 bases). Trimming took off 0 bases at V and 4 bases at J, with 10 bases between the two ends. This CDR3 comprises 13 residues. Germline V gene lookup returns CDR1 DFQATT and CDR2 SNEGSKA (reference sequence). The CDR3: CSAREGAEYEQYF. The CDR3 DNA reads TGCAGTGCTAGAGAGGGGGCAGAGTACGAGCAGTACTTC.

This clonotype was observed at least ten times. V gene TRBV7-3 combines with J gene TRBJ2-2; 15 nucleotides line up with TRBD2. V trimming: 5 bases; J trimming: 5 bases; junction bases outside the gene matches: 9. The length of the CDR3 is 18 residues. CDR1 and CDR2 (germline): SGHTA, FQGTGA. CDR3 region: CASSLIGTSGRQTGELFF. As DNA, the CDR3 is TGTGCCAGCAGCCTCATCGGGACTAGCGGGAGGCAAACCGGGGAGCTGTTTTTT.

This clonotype was found many times. The chain employs TRBV27 and TRBJ1-1; 11 bases fit TRBD1. Germline trimming cut 6 bases from V and 2 bases from J; bases unmatched to any gene: 8. This CDR3 has 16 amino acids. Germline V gives CDR1 MNHEY, CDR2 SMNVEV (reference sequence). The CDR3 region is CASRARTGGYNTEAFF. The CDR3 DNA sequence: TGTGCCAGCAGGGCCCGGACAGGGGGCTATAACACTGAAGCTTTCTTT.

The chain employs TRBV5-6 and TRBJ1-5, with 10 bases lining up with TRBD1. The CDR3 runs to 19 residues. CDR1 and CDR2 (germline): SGHDT, YYEEEE. V lost 4 bases to trimming and J lost 0 bases; unmatched junction nucleotides: 13. CDR3 DNA: TGTGCCAGCAGCCAGTGGGGACAGGGGTCATTCTCTAGCAATCAGCCCCAGCATTTT. It codes for CASSQWGQGSFSSNQPQHF.

This clonotype was detected many times. The rearrangement links TRBV3-1 to TRBJ1-1, with a tentative D call TRBD1 (5 bases). The V end lost 4 bases, the J end lost 3 bases, and 15 bases lay between the germline ends. Looked up from germline, CDR1 is LGHDT and CDR2 is YNNKEL (reference sequence). This CDR3 contains 15 residues. CDR3: CASSLLQGADTEAFF. CDR3 coding DNA: TGTGCCAGCAGCCTTTTACAAGGGGCGGACACTGAAGCTTTCTTT.

This clonotype was picked up many times. V usage is TRBV18 and J usage is TRBJ2-6; D not resolved. The CDR3 runs to 15 residues. Trimming removed 4 bases at V and 0 bases at J, with 7 bases between. The germline gives CDR1 KGHSH, CDR2 LQKENI. For the CDR3, the DNA is TGTGCCAGCTCACACCGAAGCTCTGGGGCCAACGTCCTGACTTTC. It encodes CASSHRSSGANVLTF.

This clonotype was detected ten times or more. This rearrangement joins TRBV29-1 to TRBJ2-5, with D unresolved. With 4 bases removed from V and 5 bases from J, the gap between germline ends came to 14 bases. The CDR3 totals 13 residues. Germline V gene data show CDR1 as SQVTM and CDR2 as ANQGSEA. CDR3 in amino acids: CSVVKGLRETQYF. CDR3 nucleotides: TGCAGCGTTGTAAAGGGATTAAGGGAGACCCAGTACTTC.

This clonotype was seen just once. This chain connects TRBV6-1 to TRBJ1-1, with TRBD1 as a possible D gene (6 bases). V lost 3 bases and J lost 4, with 15 bases in between. The CDR3 is made up of 15 amino acids. The germline gives CDR1 MNHNS, CDR2 SASEGT. In DNA, the CDR3 is TGTGCCAGCAGTGATCACAGGGTGAGGAGCACTGAAGCTTTCTTT. Amino acids: CASSDHRVRSTEAFF.

A few counts support this clonotype. The chain carries TRBV6-5 and TRBJ1-1; no clear D. V gave up 0 bases and J gave up 0 bases, with 8 bases separating them. The CDR3 length is 15 residues. Per germline, CDR1 MNHEY and CDR2 SVGAGI. DNA of the CDR3: TGTGCCAGCAGTTACTCGGGGATGATGAACACTGAAGCTTTCTTT. Protein: CASSYSGMMNTEAFF.

A remark on this clonotype: Being one base from a much bigger clone, this may be a read error. This sequence joins TRBV12-3 or TRBV12-4 and TRBJ2-3, with D uncertain. This CDR3 comprises 12 residues. The chain's CDR3 is CDSSSRADTQYF. In nucleotides, the CDR3 is TGTGACAGCAGTTCTCGGGCAGATACGCAGTATTTT.

Comments on this clonotype: Compared with germline, one end of the junction differs, possibly owing to a read error. The V gene is TRBV20-1, the J gene TRBJ1-6; D remains ambiguous. Germline V gives CDR1 DFQATT, CDR2 SNEGSKA (reference sequence). This CDR3 is built from 16 residues. CDR3 in DNA: TGCAGTGCGAAAGCCTCGGGTCCCTCGATAGATTCAACCCTCAACTTT. Protein sequence: CSAKASGPSIDSTLNF.

The table lists this clonotype with many counts. The J gene is TRBJ1-5, the V gene TRBV20-1; 9 bases line up with TRBD1. This CDR3 is built from 17 residues. Losses at the gene ends were 5 bases for V and 7 bases for J; bases not matched to a gene: 18. From germline, CDR1 is DFQATT and CDR2 SNEGSKA (reference sequence). DNA of the CDR3: TGCAGTGCTGGGGGGCTAGCTGGACAGGGGACAACCCAGCCCCAGCATTTT. Translating it yields CSAGGLAGQGTTQPQHF.

This clonotype has ten or more counts. The chain couples TRBV7-9 to TRBJ2-1; D gene uncertain. Germline lookup yields CDR1 SEHNR and CDR2 FQNEAQ (reference sequence). The ends were cut back, 4 bases at V and 4 bases at J, with 8 bases in the middle. CDR3 size: 13 residues. This CDR3 is CASSSGRYNEQFF. The CDR3 DNA follows: TGTGCCAGCAGCTCCGGGCGTTACAATGAGCAGTTCTTC.

This clonotype was detected ten times or more. The chain carries TRBV5-1 and TRBJ2-7; tentatively, D is TRBD1 (5 bases). The CDR3 has 14 residues. With 1 base removed from V and 6 bases from J, the gap between germline ends came to 14 bases. Germline V lookup: CDR1 SGHRS, CDR2 YFSETQ. The CDR3 loop reads CASSLSYSQGEQYF. For the CDR3, the DNA is TGCGCCAGCAGCTTGAGTTACAGCCAGGGCGAGCAGTACTTC. The variable domain in full, with the rest retrieved from reference TRBV5-1 and TRBJ2-7, is KAGVTQTPRYLIKTRGQQVTLSCSPISGHRSVSWYQQTPGQGLQFLFEYFSETQRNKGNFPGRFSGRQFSNSRSEMNVSTLELGDSALYLCASSLSYSQGEQYFGPGTRLTVT.

This clonotype was picked up many times. This chain connects TRBV20-1 to TRBJ2-7; D is perhaps TRBD1 (6 bases). The CDR3 consists of 15 residues. The V end lost 3 bases, the J end lost 0 bases, and 15 bases lay between the germline ends. Germline V gene lookup returns CDR1 DFQATT and CDR2 SNEGSKA (reference sequence). As DNA, the CDR3 is TGCAGTGCTAGTCTGACAGGAGGAAACTCCTACGAGCAGTACTTC. Its protein is CSASLTGGNSYEQYF.

This clonotype was detected many times. This rearrangement joins TRBV7-9 to TRBJ2-7, with 8 bases lining up with TRBD1. CDR3 length: 15 residues. The germline V gene has CDR1 SEHNR and CDR2 FQNEAQ (reference sequence). Trimming took 3 bases from V and 5 from J; bases not matched to a gene: 9. CDR3 in DNA: TGTGCCAGCAGCTTCTCAGGGGGCGCGGTCCACGAGCAGTACTTC. Its translation: CASSFSGGAVHEQYF. Full variable domain (outside the CDR3, taken from reference TRBV7-9 and TRBJ2-7): DTGVSQNPRHKITKRGQNVTFRCDPISEHNRLYWYRQTLGQGPEFLTYFQNEAQLEKSRLLSDRFSAERPKGSFSTLEIQRTEQGDSAMYLCASSFSGGAVHEQYFGPGTRLTVT.

This clonotype has at least ten counts. The chain has TRBV5-1 and TRBJ2-7; TRBD1 agrees at 10 bases. From germline, CDR1 is SGHRS and CDR2 YFSETQ. The CDR3 runs 14 residues. V shed 7 bases, J shed 6 bases, and the junction held 10 bases outside the gene matches. The CDR3 reads CASAPQWTGGEQYF. In nucleotides, the CDR3 is TGCGCCAGCGCGCCCCAATGGACAGGGGGCGAGCAGTACTTC.

This clonotype was picked up many times. J is TRBJ2-7 and V is TRBV5-1; TRBD2 might be the D (5 bases). The CDR3 is made up of 14 amino acids. Germline lookup yields CDR1 SGHRS and CDR2 YFSETQ. The V gene lost 1 base and the J gene lost 2 bases, with 10 bases spanning the gap. CDR3 coding DNA: TGCGCCAGCAGCTTGAGGAGGCAGACCTACGAGCAGTACTTC. Encoded protein: CASSLRRQTYEQYF.

This clonotype was counted ten times or more. This sequence joins TRBV29-1 and TRBJ2-3; TRBD2 is a possible D gene (6 bases). Germline assignment: CDR1 SQVTM and CDR2 ANQGSEA. Trimming removed 0 bases at V and 3 bases at J, with 16 bases between. The CDR3 has 16 amino acids. The CDR3 is CSVEEGGYGLTDTQYF. CDR3 in DNA: TGCAGCGTTGAAGAGGGAGGCTACGGTCTGACAGATACGCAGTATTTT.